These 10 T cell receptor beta chains came from one sample sequenced in a study of blood T cell repertoires in COVID-19. Measured with immunoSEQ multiplex PCR; TCRdb has only the in-frame clones, and not every one. This table holds 30,000 to 40,000 clones, around 87% found once. The material sequenced was peripheral blood. These receptors were taken from a man between 60 and 70 years old with active COVID-19.

The genes are TRBV9 and TRBJ2-7, with D possibly matching TRBD2 (5 bases). Trimming took off 4 bases at V and 0 bases at J, with 14 bases between the two ends. The CDR3 consists of 15 residues. The germline V gene has CDR1 SGDLS and CDR2 YYNGEE. The DNA of the CDR3 is TGTGCCAGCAGCTTACACCGGGATCCCTCCTACGAGCAGTACTTC. Translated: CASSLHRDPSYEQYF.

V is TRBV9 and J is TRBJ1-1; TRBD1 is a possible D gene (5 bases). The CDR3 spans 16 residues. V was clipped by 2 bases and J by 2 bases, with 16 bases between them. Germline CDR1 SGDLS, CDR2 YYNGEE. The CDR3 bases are TGTGCCAGCAGCGTGGGTGTTATGGGGGGTAACACTGAAGCTTTCTTT. The encoded protein is CASSVGVMGGNTEAFF.

The genes are TRBV7-9 and TRBJ2-1; possible D gene TRBD1, 6 bases. V shed 0 bases and J shed 10 bases, with 10 bases lying between them. CDR1 SEHNR and CDR2 FQNEAQ come from the germline V gene (reference sequence). The CDR3 consists of 13 residues. CDR3 nucleotides: TGTGCCAGCAGCTTAGCGGGGGCACCGGAGCAGTTCTTC. It encodes CASSLAGAPEQFF. Together with reference TRBV7-9 and TRBJ2-1, the CDR3 gives the full variable domain: DTGVSQNPRHKITKRGQNVTFRCDPISEHNRLYWYRQTLGQGPEFLTYFQNEAQLEKSRLLSDRFSAERPKGSFSTLEIQRTEQGDSAMYLCASSLAGAPEQFFGPGTRLTVL.

The chain employs TRBV4-2 and TRBJ2-5; D might be TRBD2 (7 bases). Germline-derived CDR1 and CDR2 are LGHNA and YNFKEQ. The ends were cut back, 0 bases at V and 4 bases at J, with 15 bases in the middle. CDR3 length: 16 residues. The CDR3 DNA sequence: TGTGCCAGCAGCCAAGATCGAGGGGGGGGACCAGAGACCCAGTACTTC. This encodes CASSQDRGGGPETQYF.

CDR3 DNA sequence: TGTGCCAGCAGCTCGCAGGGGCGGTACGAGCAGTACTTC. Translation gives CASSSQGRYEQYF. The chain couples TRBV5-6 to TRBJ2-7; D is possibly TRBD1 (6 bases). Germline lookup yields CDR1 SGHDT and CDR2 YYEEEE. This CDR3 spans 13 amino acids. V shed 3 bases and J shed 4 bases, with 11 bases lying between them.

This chain joins TRBV4-2 and TRBJ1-1, with D hard to call. The CDR3 loop spans 14 amino acids. With 0 bases removed from V and 4 bases from J, the gap between germline ends came to 9 bases. CDR1 is LGHNA, CDR2 YNFKEQ, per germline. The DNA of the CDR3 is TGTGCCAGCAGCCAAGAGCCGGGAGGCACTGAAGCTTTCTTT. It translates to CASSQEPGGTEAFF.

The V call is TRBV4-1, the J call TRBJ1-3, with D maybe TRBD1 (5 bases). This CDR3 is built from 16 residues. The germline V gene has CDR1 MGHRA and CDR2 YSYEKL. The germline V and J ends were trimmed by 0 bases and 1 base, with 10 bases remaining between them. The CDR3, as DNA: TGCGCCAGCAGCCAAGAAGGGGAGGGATCTGGAAACACCATATATTTT. Its translation is CASSQEGEGSGNTIYF.

This clone was seen a single time. The J gene is TRBJ2-7, the V gene TRBV13, with 8 bases matching TRBD2. The CDR3 is 16 amino acids. Trimming at V came to 5 bases and at J to 6 bases, leaving 15 bases not matched to a gene. CDR1 is PRHDT, CDR2 FYEKMQ, per germline (reference sequence). The CDR3, as DNA: TGTGCCAGCAGCCACCCCTCCCGGCGGGAGGTGGGCGAGCAGTACTTC. Translated, it gives CASSHPSRREVGEQYF.

This chain connects TRBV7-8 to TRBJ1-1; 7 bases line up with TRBD1. The CDR3 loop spans 13 amino acids. Trimming cost V 3 bases and J 8 bases; bases outside gene matches: 6. Germline V gives CDR1 SGHVS, CDR2 FQNEAQ. CDR3 protein: CASSFGTATEAFF. CDR3 coding DNA: TGTGCCAGCAGCTTCGGGACAGCAACCGAAGCTTTCTTT.

This chain connects TRBV4-2 to TRBJ2-3, with 8 bases identical to TRBD1. CDR1 and CDR2 (germline): LGHNA, YNFKEQ. This CDR3 spans 16 amino acids. The J segment lost 4 bases and the V segment lost 1 base, leaving 7 bases of the junction unmatched. The CDR3 region has the DNA TGTGCCAGCAGCCAAGCCTCGAACAGGGGGGCAGATACGCAGTATTTT. It yields the protein CASSQASNRGADTQYF.